This T cell receptor beta chain stems from a study of T cell responses to AZD1222 COVID-19 vaccine. Study background: Analyses pooled second doses at about 4 or about 12 weeks.

This clone was detected only once. Its antigen is unidentified. Looked up from germline, CDR1 is MNHEY and CDR2 is SVGEGT. V dropped 2 bases and J dropped 5; count of bases not matched to a gene: 15. The CDR3 runs 18 residues. Produced via immunoSEQ multiplex PCR; TCRdb's table is partial and in-frame only. The sample lists just over 150,000 clones, 90% occurring once. Study results and limitations: In all cases, repertoires were sampled only after the peak T cell response. Spike regions recognized by vaccine-associated CD4 TCRs spanned the protein, led by 160-218 and 743-854.

V and J are TRBV6-2 or TRBV6-3 and TRBJ2-7; TRBD1 matches at 10 bases. The sequences come from peripheral blood, collected on day 0 of AZD1222 vaccination. This receptor was identified in an adult in good health. CDR3 DNA: TGTGCCAGCAGTTACGCTGTGGGACAGGGGTACGTACGGGACGAGCAGTACTTC. Its translation is CASSYAVGQGYVRDEQYF.